This T cell receptor beta chain was identified during a study of blood T cell repertoires in COVID-19. Germline CDR1 MNHEY, CDR2 SVGAGI. Trimming took 8 bases from V and 6 from J; bases not matched to a gene: 6. The CDR3 runs 15 residues. The data were produced by immunoSEQ multiplex PCR, yet TCRdb's version contains in-frame clones alone and is incomplete. Counted here are 470,000 or so clones, roughly 88% occurring once; the ten biggest clones make up approximately 3.2%. The J gene is TRBJ2-3, the V gene TRBV6-5; 15 bases match TRBD2. The sample was peripheral blood. This TCR was recovered from a human donor in a cohort sampled during active COVID-19. The CDR3 loop is CASGRTSGRVDTQYF. The CDR3 nucleotides are TGTGCCAGCGGGCGGACTAGCGGGAGGGTGGATACGCAGTATTTT.